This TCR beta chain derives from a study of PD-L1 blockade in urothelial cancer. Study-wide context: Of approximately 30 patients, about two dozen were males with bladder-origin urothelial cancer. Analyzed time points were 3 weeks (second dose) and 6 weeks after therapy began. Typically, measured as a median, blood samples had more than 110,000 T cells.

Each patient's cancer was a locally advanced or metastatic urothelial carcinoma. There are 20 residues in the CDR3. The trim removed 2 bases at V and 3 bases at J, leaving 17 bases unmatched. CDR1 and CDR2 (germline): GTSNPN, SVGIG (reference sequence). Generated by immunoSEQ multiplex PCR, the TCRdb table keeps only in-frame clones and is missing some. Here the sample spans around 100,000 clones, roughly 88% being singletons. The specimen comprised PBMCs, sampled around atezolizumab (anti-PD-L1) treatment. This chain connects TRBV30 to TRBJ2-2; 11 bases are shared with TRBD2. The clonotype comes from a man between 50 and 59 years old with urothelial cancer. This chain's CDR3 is CAWSRRASGRKGRDTGELFF. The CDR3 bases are TGTGCCTGGAGTCGGAGGGCTAGCGGGAGGAAGGGACGGGACACCGGGGAGCTGTTTTTT.